This T cell receptor (beta chain) is drawn from a study of T cell responses to AZD1222 COVID-19 vaccine. Study-level results: Nearly half of unique spike-specific TCRs reportedly avoided B.1.351 and B.1.1.7 mutated regions. Most donors were white British and more were female, and clonal diversity was possibly underestimated.

Libraries were prepared by immunoSEQ multiplex PCR; TCRdb keeps only in-frame clonotypes and omits some of them. Here the sample spans roughly 28,000 clones, roughly nine tenths being singletons. The V gene lost 3 bases and the J gene lost 7 bases, with 12 bases spanning the gap. This CDR3 spans 13 amino acids. Looked up from germline, CDR1 is LNHDA and CDR2 is SQIVND (reference sequence). About this clone itself: Its matching antigen is unknown.

The rearrangement joins TRBV19 to TRBJ1-1; D unclear. The sequenced sample was peripheral blood, obtained on day 0 of AZD1222 vaccination. The receptor comes from an adult in good health. CDR3 DNA sequence: TGTGCCAGTAGTATCGTTCCGCTGGGTGAAGCTTTCTTT. This codes for CASSIVPLGEAFF.